The 25 T cell receptor beta chains presented below share a single source sample, sequenced in a study of blood T cell repertoires in COVID-19. Only in-frame clones appear in the TCRdb table, and some are missing; sequencing was by immunoSEQ multiplex PCR. The profile shows roughly 70,000 clones, approximately 89% of them singletons. The sequenced material came from peripheral blood. These receptors came from a human donor in a cohort sampled during active COVID-19.

The chain has TRBV18 and TRBJ1-4, with D possibly matching TRBD1 (5 bases). This CDR3 is 17 amino acids long. Germline CDR1 is KGHSH and CDR2 is LQKENI. V shed 6 bases and J shed 1 base, with 18 bases lying between them. This chain's CDR3 is CASSSTEGSGTNEKLFF. The CDR3 nucleotides read TGTGCCAGCTCCTCGACGGAGGGGAGTGGAACTAATGAAAAACTGTTTTTT.

The rearrangement links TRBV5-5 to TRBJ1-2; 8 bases are shared with TRBD1. Germline V gives CDR1 SGHKS, CDR2 YYEKEE (reference sequence). V lost 2 bases and J lost 4; bases outside the gene matches: 4. The CDR3 totals 14 residues. In DNA form, the CDR3 reads TGTGCCAGCAGCTTAGATGACAGGGGCTATGGCTACACCTTC. Residues: CASSLDDRGYGYTF.

The chain joins TRBV27 to TRBJ1-4; 9 bases are shared with TRBD1. The ends lost 2 bases at V and 6 bases at J; junction bases unmatched: 4. In germline, CDR1 is MNHEY, CDR2 SMNVEV (reference sequence). There are 15 residues in the CDR3. The CDR3 coding sequence is TGTGCCAGCAGTTTAAGGAGGGACAGGGATGAAAAACTGTTTTTT. Translated: CASSLRRDRDEKLFF. The full variable domain, completed using reference TRBV27 and TRBJ1-4, is EAQVTQNPRYLITVTGKKLTVTCSQNMNHEYMSWYRQDPGLGLRQIYYSMNVEVTDKGDVPEGYKVSRKEKRNFPLILESPSPNQTSLYFCASSLRRDRDEKLFFGSGTQLSVL.

The V call is TRBV9, the J call TRBJ1-5, with 8 bases matching TRBD1. The V segment lost 4 bases and the J segment 0 bases; nucleotides outside the gene matches: 6. Germline values: CDR1 SGDLS, CDR2 YYNGEE. CDR3 length: 16 amino acids. CDR3 residues: CASSPGTGDSNQPQHF. CDR3 DNA sequence: TGTGCCAGCAGCCCAGGGACAGGTGATAGCAATCAGCCCCAGCATTTT. Combining the CDR3 with reference TRBV9 and TRBJ1-5 gives the whole variable domain DSGVTQTPKHLITATGQRVTLRCSPRSGDLSVYWYQQSLDQGLQFLIQYYNGEERAKGNILERFSAQQFPDLHSELNLSSLELGDSALYFCASSPGTGDSNQPQHFGDGTRLSIL.

In this sample, this clone turned up once. The rearrangement links TRBV6-5 to TRBJ1-1; D not certain. V was pared by 6 bases and J by 1 base, with 9 bases between. The CDR3 sequence is 13 residues long. CDR1 and CDR2 from the germline V gene are MNHEY and SVGAGI. DNA of the CDR3: TGTGCCAGCAGCCGCGGAACGAACACTGAAGCTTTCTTT. It is translated as CASSRGTNTEAFF.

In its sample, this clone was seen a few times. J is TRBJ1-1 and V is TRBV28; tentative D call: TRBD1 (6 bases). Trimming took off 3 bases at V and 7 bases at J, with 15 bases between the two ends. Germline V CDR1 and CDR2: MDHEN, SYDVKM. The CDR3 is made up of 14 amino acids. The CDR3 here is CASSFAGRGGEAFF. CDR3 bases: TGTGCCAGCAGTTTTGCGGGGAGGGGGGGTGAAGCTTTCTTT.

The CDR3 nucleotides read TGTGCCAGTAGTTTAGGGGGCCGAAGTGAAGCTTTCTTT. Its translation: CASSLGGRSEAFF. The V and J genes are TRBV19 and TRBJ1-1, with 7 bases lining up with TRBD1. The CDR3 has 13 residues. Germline V gene sequence: CDR1 LNHDA, CDR2 SQIVND (reference sequence). Germline trimming cut 5 bases from V and 7 bases from J; bases unmatched to any gene: 7. Together with reference TRBV19 and TRBJ1-1, the CDR3 gives the full variable domain: DGGITQSPKYLFRKEGQNVTLSCEQNLNHDAMYWYRQDPGQGLRLIYYSQIVNDFQKGDIAEGYSVSREKKESFPLTVTSAQKNPTAFYLCASSLGGRSEAFFGQGTRLTVV.

The chain links TRBV12-3 or TRBV12-4 to TRBJ1-2; tentatively, D is TRBD1 (6 bases). V lost 6 bases and J lost 4, with 9 bases in between. The CDR3 contains 12 residues. The CDR3 protein is CASSPDSYGYTF. Here the CDR3 DNA reads TGTGCCAGCAGCCCGGACAGCTATGGCTACACCTTC.

The J gene is TRBJ2-7, the V gene TRBV7-8; D may be TRBD2 (6 bases). There are 14 residues in the CDR3. Trimming took off 2 bases at V and 5 bases at J, with 13 bases between the two ends. Germline values: CDR1 SGHVS, CDR2 FQNEAQ. CDR3 sequence reads: CASSLKAGRNEQYF. The CDR3 DNA reads as TGTGCCAGCAGCTTAAAGGCAGGGAGGAACGAGCAGTACTTC.

This sequence joins TRBV5-1 and TRBJ1-1; 9 nucleotides match TRBD1. Trimming took 0 bases from V and 3 from J; bases not matched to a gene: 3. Germline CDR1 is SGHRS and CDR2 is YFSETQ. The CDR3 totals 15 residues. As DNA, the CDR3 is TGCGCCAGCAGCTTGGATACAGGGGGCGACACTGAAGCTTTCTTT. This sequence encodes CASSLDTGGDTEAFF.

The gene calls are TRBV30 and TRBJ1-6; possible D gene TRBD1, 6 bases. The CDR3 totals 15 residues. V was pared by 3 bases and J by 5 bases, with 14 bases between. The germline gives CDR1 GTSNPN, CDR2 SVGIG (reference sequence). The CDR3 region has the DNA TGTGCCTGGAGAGTCGCGGGGGCGAATAATTCACCCCTCCACTTT. It codes for CAWRVAGANNSPLHF.

The V gene is TRBV5-8, the J gene TRBJ2-7, with 7 positions matching TRBD2. Germline CDR1 and CDR2: SGHTS and YDEGEE. The V gene end was trimmed by 4 bases and the J gene end by 0 bases; junction bases not matched to a gene: 13. CDR3 size: 17 residues. Here the CDR3 reads CASSPNALGGVSYEQYF. The CDR3 nucleotides read TGTGCCAGCAGCCCGAACGCTTTGGGGGGGGTCTCCTACGAGCAGTACTTC.

V usage is TRBV19 and J usage is TRBJ1-4; a weak D match, TRBD1 (5 bases). The V end was cut by 6 bases, the J end by 6 bases, with 11 bases between. The CDR3 loop spans 13 amino acids. Per the germline V gene, CDR1 is LNHDA and CDR2 is SQIVND (reference sequence). CDR3 DNA sequence: TGTGCCAGTAGCCAACGGGGGGATGAAAAACTGTTTTTT. This codes for CASSQRGDEKLFF.

This chain links TRBV5-6 with TRBJ1-2; 7 bases are shared with TRBD1. Per the germline V gene, CDR1 is SGHDT and CDR2 is YYEEEE. V was clipped by 0 bases and J by 5 bases; unmatched bases: 7. CDR3 length: 15 amino acids. DNA for the CDR3: TGTGCCAGCAGCTTGGTAGGGGGCGAGGATTATGGCTACACCTTC. This codes for CASSLVGGEDYGYTF. The variable domain in full, with the rest retrieved from reference TRBV5-6 and TRBJ1-2, is DAGVTQSPTHLIKTRGQQVTLRCSPKSGHDTVSWYQQALGQGPQFIFQYYEEEERQRGNFPDRFSGHQFPNYSSELNVNALLLGDSALYLCASSLVGGEDYGYTFGSGTRLTVV.

The chain joins TRBV2 to TRBJ1-1; D is unclear. This CDR3 spans 13 amino acids. Germline CDR1 reads SNHLY; CDR2 reads FYNNEI. The ends were cut back, 5 bases at V and 5 bases at J, with 12 bases in the middle. CDR3: CASSPGVGTEAFF. In DNA, the CDR3 is TGTGCCAGCAGTCCAGGTGTTGGAACTGAAGCTTTCTTT. Full variable domain (missing parts from reference TRBV2 and TRBJ1-1): EPEVTQTPSHQVTQMGQEVILRCVPISNHLYFYWYRQILGQKVEFLVSFYNNEISEKSEIFDDQFSVERPDGSNFTLKIRSTKLEDSAMYFCASSPGVGTEAFFGQGTRLTVV.

This chain links TRBV30 with TRBJ1-1; D may be TRBD1 (5 bases). This CDR3 has 11 amino acids. Germline V lookup: CDR1 GTSNPN, CDR2 SVGIG (reference sequence). The CDR3 spells CAGGVEAEAFF. The CDR3 DNA sequence: TGTGCGGGGGGGGTGGAGGCTGAAGCTTTCTTT.

The chain links TRBV7-2 to TRBJ1-2; D might be TRBD1 (6 bases). This CDR3 region has 13 residues. The germline V gene encodes CDR1 SGHTA and CDR2 FQGNSA. The V end was cut by 2 bases, the J end by 6 bases, with 10 bases between. This CDR3 is CASSLNRVDGYTF. The CDR3 DNA reads as TGTGCCAGCAGCTTAAACAGGGTAGATGGCTACACCTTC.

The rearrangement uses TRBV14 and TRBJ1-3; the D is unclear. Germline CDR1 reads SGHDN; CDR2 reads FVKESK. The CDR3 has 16 residues. V lost 1 base and J lost 2, with 12 bases in between. The CDR3 reads CASSQVKRPPGNTIYF. The CDR3 coding sequence is TGTGCCAGCAGCCAAGTGAAGCGTCCACCTGGAAACACCATATATTTT.

The chain has TRBV27 and TRBJ1-2; D is possibly TRBD1 (5 bases). The V end was cut by 6 bases, the J end by 6 bases, with 14 bases between. Germline assignment: CDR1 MNHEY and CDR2 SMNVEV (reference sequence). This CDR3 comprises 13 residues. The CDR3 here is CASSGGRVDGYTF. The CDR3 coding sequence is TGTGCCAGCAGCGGGGGTAGGGTGGATGGCTACACCTTC.

The chain has TRBV21-1 and TRBJ1-5; TRBD1, as called in the table, went unchecked against the DNA. TRBV21-1 is annotated as a pseudogene. The CDR3 length is 16 residues. The CDR3 sequence: CASSSGGTGSNQPQHF. The CDR3 DNA reads as TGTGCCAGCAGCAGCGGGGGGACAGGGAGCAATCAGCCCCAGCATTTT.

The V call is TRBV4-1, the J call TRBJ2-7, with 7 bases that match TRBD1. CDR1 and CDR2 (germline): MGHRA, YSYEKL. The ends lost 1 base at V and 3 bases at J; junction bases unmatched: 9. This CDR3 is built from 16 residues. As DNA, the CDR3 is TGCGCCAGCAGCCAAGGGGCAGGCACAGGGGACTACGAGCAGTACTTC. As protein: CASSQGAGTGDYEQYF.

This chain joins TRBV4-3 and TRBJ2-6, with D hard to call. Trimming left V 0 bases short and J 1 base short, with 7 bases between. The CDR3 is 16 residues long. The germline gives CDR1 LGHNA, CDR2 YSLEER. CDR3 DNA sequence: TGCGCCAGCAGCCAAGATAGAAGTTCTGGGGCCAACGTCCTGACTTTC. Its protein product is CASSQDRSSGANVLTF.

The chain couples TRBV7-9 to TRBJ1-2, with TRBD1 matching over 7 bases. The CDR3 contains 16 residues. Germline V lookup: CDR1 SEHNR, CDR2 FQNEAQ (reference sequence). Trimming at V came to 1 base and at J to 3 bases, leaving 8 bases not matched to a gene. DNA of the CDR3: TGTGCCAGCAGCTTAGGTCGGGGGACAGCAGACTATGGCTACACCTTC. It encodes CASSLGRGTADYGYTF.

The rearrangement uses TRBV27 and TRBJ1-2; D might be TRBD1 (6 bases). V was clipped by 8 bases and J by 4 bases, with 11 bases between them. Germline CDR1 reads MNHEY; CDR2 reads SMNVEV (reference sequence). The CDR3 has 12 amino acids. The CDR3 sequence is CASGTGFYGYTF. CDR3 DNA: TGTGCCAGCGGAACAGGGTTCTATGGCTACACCTTC.

This clone appeared a single time. The chain has TRBV4-2 and TRBJ2-5; 15 nucleotides agree with TRBD2. V was clipped by 1 base and J by 5 bases; unmatched bases: 2. This CDR3 is built from 16 residues. The germline CDR1 and CDR2 sequences are LGHNA and YNFKEQ. CDR3 nucleotides: TGTGCCAGCAGCCAAGGGACTAGCGGGGGGGCGGAGACCCAGTACTTC. It specifies CASSQGTSGGAETQYF.